These 19 T cell receptor beta chains were all obtained from the same sample, sequenced in a study of CD8+ T cells in alopecia areata. RNA, once extracted, was reverse transcribed into cDNA for use as the sequencing template. Using immunoSEQ multiplex PCR, the repertoire was profiled, and TCRdb retains in-frame clones only, with some absent. The data contain more than 95,000 clones, approximately 90% of them singletons. Treatment defined: oral pan-JAK inhibitor, 5-10 mg twice daily. Sample: CD8+ T cells sorted from blood, taken at roughly week 30, from a patient treated with tofacitinib. These receptors all stem from a human donor with alopecia areata.

The chain uses TRBV10-3 and TRBJ2-1; the D gene is possibly TRBD1 (6 bases). V was shortened by 9 bases and J by 9 bases, with 15 bases between the two germline ends. From germline, CDR1 is ENHRY and CDR2 SYGVKD. This CDR3 contains 12 residues. The DNA of the CDR3 is TGTGCCATTGGGGACATACACCCTGAGCAGTTCTTC. Residues: CAIGDIHPEQFF.

V gene TRBV13 combines with J gene TRBJ2-7; D is possibly TRBD1 (6 bases). The CDR3 contains 15 residues. V lost 3 bases, J lost 0 bases, and 12 bases lay in between. From germline, CDR1 is PRHDT and CDR2 FYEKMQ (reference sequence). Written as DNA, the CDR3 is TGTGCCAGCAGCTTTTGGACAGAGAGCTCCTACGAGCAGTACTTC. Translated: CASSFWTESSYEQYF. Filled out from reference TRBV13 and TRBJ2-7, the complete variable domain reads AAGVIQSPRHLIKEKRETATLKCYPIPRHDTVYWYQQGPGQDPQFLISFYEKMQSDKGSIPDRFSAQQFSDYHSELNMSSLELGDSALYFCASSFWTESSYEQYFGPGTRLTVT.

J is TRBJ2-3 and V is TRBV18, with D unresolved. Germline CDR1 reads KGHSH; CDR2 reads LQKENI. This CDR3 contains 13 residues. The V end was cut by 2 bases, the J end by 0 bases, with 3 bases between. The CDR3 reads CASSPGSTDTQYF. The CDR3 nucleotides read TGTGCCAGCTCACCAGGGAGCACAGATACGCAGTATTTT.

The chain employs TRBV9 and TRBJ1-4; D gene ambiguous. The CDR3 runs 15 residues. V lost 3 bases and J 3 bases, leaving 12 bases between the germline ends. Germline V lookup: CDR1 SGDLS, CDR2 YYNGEE. This CDR3 is CASSGVREANEKLFF. The CDR3 bases are TGTGCCAGCAGCGGGGTTCGGGAGGCTAATGAAAAACTGTTTTTT.

This chain connects TRBV5-1 to TRBJ1-5; 8 bases agree with TRBD1. CDR3 length: 14 residues. Germline CDR1 reads SGHRS; CDR2 reads YFSETQ. The trim removed 4 bases at V and 5 bases at J, leaving 5 bases unmatched. The CDR3 nucleotides are TGCGCCAGCAGCGAGGGACAGGATTATCAGCCCCAGCATTTT. Translated: CASSEGQDYQPQHF.

A word on this clone: The germline gene is not matched at one end of the junction; a read error may be the cause. The rearrangement uses TRBV9 and TRBJ1-2, with D tentatively TRBD1 (5 bases). CDR3 length: 14 residues. Per germline, CDR1 SGDLS and CDR2 YYNGEE. CDR3 nucleotide sequence: TGTGCCGGCAGCGTAGGTCGGGGGATCTATGGCTACACCTTC. Its translation: CAGSVGRGIYGYTF.

This rearrangement joins TRBV13 to TRBJ2-1; TRBD1 matches at 8 bases. There are 14 residues in the CDR3. Per the germline V gene, CDR1 is PRHDT and CDR2 is FYEKMQ (reference sequence). V lost 5 bases, J lost 4 bases, and 4 bases stayed unmatched. CDR3 amino acids: CASSHRQGYNEQFF. The CDR3 DNA reads TGTGCCAGCAGCCACCGACAGGGGTACAATGAGCAGTTCTTC.

This chain links TRBV2 with TRBJ1-4; D is undetermined. The germline V and J ends were trimmed by 6 bases and 5 bases, with 4 bases remaining between them. The CDR3 contains 11 residues. The germline CDR1 and CDR2 sequences are SNHLY and FYNNEI. As DNA, the CDR3 is TGTGCCAGCAGCAGGAATGAAAAACTGTTTTTT. Protein product: CASSRNEKLFF.

J is TRBJ1-1 and V is TRBV27; the match to TRBD1 covers 7 bases. The CDR3 is 13 amino acids. With 4 bases clipped from V and 6 bases from J, the junction kept 5 bases outside the gene matches. The germline V gene has CDR1 MNHEY and CDR2 SMNVEV (reference sequence). CDR3 amino acids: CASSSGGGAEAFF. The DNA of the CDR3 is TGTGCCAGCAGTTCCGGAGGGGGCGCTGAAGCTTTCTTT.

V usage is TRBV7-9 and J usage is TRBJ2-2; no reliable D call. The CDR3 spans 14 residues. Germline CDR1 reads SEHNR; CDR2 reads FQNEAQ (reference sequence). V was trimmed by 0 bases and J by 11 bases, leaving 13 bases between them. This CDR3 reads CASSLAMAPHELFF. The CDR3 nucleotides read TGTGCCAGCAGCTTAGCTATGGCACCTCATGAGCTGTTTTTT. Based on the CDR3 plus reference TRBV7-9 and TRBJ2-2, the full variable domain is DTGVSQNPRHKITKRGQNVTFRCDPISEHNRLYWYRQTLGQGPEFLTYFQNEAQLEKSRLLSDRFSAERPKGSFSTLEIQRTEQGDSAMYLCASSLAMAPHELFFGEGSRLTVL.

The chain employs TRBV6-5 and TRBJ2-3, with D unresolved. The CDR3 sequence is 12 residues long. Germline CDR1 is MNHEY and CDR2 is SVGAGI. V was shortened by 5 bases and J by 1 base, with 4 bases between the two germline ends. This chain's CDR3 is CASSGGTDTQYF. The CDR3 coding sequence is TGTGCCAGCAGTGGCGGCACAGATACGCAGTATTTT.

The chain uses TRBV2 and TRBJ2-2, with a possible D match to TRBD1 (5 bases). The CDR3 is 16 residues long. Between the trimmed V and J ends, which lost 0 bases and 2 bases, there was a span of 10 bases. The germline V gene has CDR1 SNHLY and CDR2 FYNNEI. CDR3 nucleotides: TGTGCCAGCAGTGAAGCGGGCAGGGTAAACACCGGGGAGCTGTTTTTT. It specifies CASSEAGRVNTGELFF.

This clone was seen only once. The rearrangement uses TRBV11-2 and TRBJ2-7; D possibly corresponds to TRBD1 (6 bases). Germline assignment: CDR1 SGHAT and CDR2 FQNNGV. The ends were cut back, 0 bases at V and 6 bases at J, with 24 bases in the middle. This CDR3 spans 18 amino acids. CDR3 sequence: CASSLDLRQGRWGSEQYF. CDR3 DNA: TGTGCCAGCAGCTTAGATCTGAGGCAGGGGCGCTGGGGATCCGAGCAGTACTTC. The complete variable domain, with remaining parts taken from reference TRBV11-2 and TRBJ2-7, reads EAGVAQSPRYKIIEKRQSVAFWCNPISGHATLYWYQQILGQGPKLLIQFQNNGVVDDSQLPKDRFSAERLKGVDSTLKIQPAKLEDSAVYLCASSLDLRQGRWGSEQYFGPGTRLTVT.

This chain links TRBV6-5 with TRBJ2-5; 7 nucleotides match TRBD1. With 5 bases clipped from V and 2 bases from J, the junction kept 2 bases outside the gene matches. The CDR3 consists of 13 residues. Germline values: CDR1 MNHEY, CDR2 SVGAGI. CDR3 in amino acids: CASSEGQQETQYF. The CDR3 DNA sequence: TGTGCCAGCAGTGAGGGACAGCAAGAGACCCAGTACTTC.

The chain combines TRBV7-9 with TRBJ2-2, with 7 bases lining up with TRBD2. The germline CDR1 and CDR2 sequences are SEHNR and FQNEAQ (reference sequence). Unmatched junction bases numbered 10, after V lost 4 bases and J lost 2 bases. The CDR3 totals 17 residues. CDR3 residues: CASSSTGGIVNTGELFF. For the CDR3, the DNA is TGTGCCAGCAGCTCAACGGGGGGAATCGTAAACACCGGGGAGCTGTTTTTT.

This chain links TRBV2 with TRBJ2-1, with TRBD2 matching over 14 bases. There are 18 residues in the CDR3. J lost 0 bases, V lost 6 bases, and 7 bases had no gene match. Germline CDR1 SNHLY, CDR2 FYNNEI. The CDR3 loop reads CASRIGLAGGHSYNEQFF. The CDR3 DNA is TGTGCCAGCAGAATTGGACTAGCGGGAGGACACTCCTACAATGAGCAGTTCTTC. Based on the CDR3 plus reference TRBV2 and TRBJ2-1, the full variable domain is EPEVTQTPSHQVTQMGQEVILRCVPISNHLYFYWYRQILGQKVEFLVSFYNNEISEKSEIFDDQFSVERPDGSNFTLKIRSTKLEDSAMYFCASRIGLAGGHSYNEQFFGPGTRLTVL.

The table lists this clone with a count of one. This chain links TRBV6-1 with TRBJ1-2, with D hard to call. This CDR3 has 16 amino acids. The germline gives CDR1 MNHNS, CDR2 SASEGT. The V end lost 0 bases, the J end lost 3 bases, and 14 bases lay between the germline ends. DNA of the CDR3: TGTGCCAGCAGTGAAGCGCAGGAGGCTGAGGACTATGGCTACACCTTC. Protein sequence: CASSEAQEAEDYGYTF.

This chain joins TRBV27 and TRBJ1-5; D is ambiguous. The germline V gene encodes CDR1 MNHEY and CDR2 SMNVEV (reference sequence). There are 15 residues in the CDR3. V dropped 0 bases and J dropped 2 bases, with 8 bases sitting between them. CDR3 sequence (DNA): TGTGCCAGCAGTTTATCCCCCGCGGGCAATCAGCCCCAGCATTTT. This encodes CASSLSPAGNQPQHF.

This sequence joins TRBV7-8 and TRBJ1-2; D not certain. The V gene lost 4 bases and the J gene lost 8 bases, with 11 bases spanning the gap. This CDR3 has 12 amino acids. Germline V lookup: CDR1 SGHVS, CDR2 FQNEAQ. In DNA, the CDR3 is TGTGCCAGCAGCTCAGGCTGGGAGGGCTACACCTTC. Its protein is CASSSGWEGYTF.